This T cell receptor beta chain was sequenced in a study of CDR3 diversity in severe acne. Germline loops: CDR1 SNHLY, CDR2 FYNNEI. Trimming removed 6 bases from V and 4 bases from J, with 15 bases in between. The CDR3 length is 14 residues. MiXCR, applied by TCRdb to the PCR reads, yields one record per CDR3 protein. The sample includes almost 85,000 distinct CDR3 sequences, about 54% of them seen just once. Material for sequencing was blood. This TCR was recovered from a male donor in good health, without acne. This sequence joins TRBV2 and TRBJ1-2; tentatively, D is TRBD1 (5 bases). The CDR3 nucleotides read TGTGCCAGCAGGCACCCCTTGACAGTCTATGGCTACACCTTC. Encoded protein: CASRHPLTVYGYTF. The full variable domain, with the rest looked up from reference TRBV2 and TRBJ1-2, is EPEVTQTPSHQVTQMGQEVILRCVPISNHLYFYWYRQILGQKVEFLVSFYNNEISEKSEIFDDQFSVERPDGSNFTLKIRSTKLEDSAMYFCASRHPLTVYGYTFGSGTRLTVV.